This T cell receptor (beta chain) was sequenced during a study of cytomegalovirus exposure and HLA in healthy donors. Comments on this clone: Its target is unknown.

Study-wide findings and caveats: Cytomegalovirus-associated status was assigned to some 180 TCR beta chains. Clonal expansion was found to be greater in HLA-associated TCR beta chains than in equally common others in a later analysis.

V lost 0 bases to trimming and J lost 6 bases, with 12 bases between them. CDR3 length equals 15 residues. CDR1 is LGHNA and CDR2 is YSLEER in the germline V gene. Primers included in the PCR were 60 Vbeta and 13 Jbeta primers. Method: immunoSEQ multiplex PCR; TCRdb's copy keeps in-frame clones and lacks some. The table has about 140,000 clones, over 60% seen once. The source is a man aged 35 to 55 in good health and CMV-seronegative. The sequenced sample was PBMCs. The chain joins TRBV4-3 to TRBJ1-5; D ambiguous. CDR3 sequence (DNA): TGCGCCAGCAGCCAAGATGGAGGAACTAGTCAGCCCCAGCATTTT. It translates to CASSQDGGTSQPQHF.